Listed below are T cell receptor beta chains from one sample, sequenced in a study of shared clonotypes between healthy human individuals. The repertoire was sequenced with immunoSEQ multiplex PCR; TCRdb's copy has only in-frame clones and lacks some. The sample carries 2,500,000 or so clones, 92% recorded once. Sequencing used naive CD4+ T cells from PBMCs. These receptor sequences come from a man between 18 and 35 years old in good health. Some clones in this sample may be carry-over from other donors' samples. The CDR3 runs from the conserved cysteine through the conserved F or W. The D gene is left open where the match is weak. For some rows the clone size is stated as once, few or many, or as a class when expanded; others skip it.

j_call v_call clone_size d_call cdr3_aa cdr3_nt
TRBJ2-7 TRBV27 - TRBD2 CASSPPGGRYEQYF TGTGCCAGCAGTCCCCCGGGGGGTCGCTACGAGCAGTACTTC
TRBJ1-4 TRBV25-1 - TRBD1 CASSGETGFLEKLFF TGTGCCAGCAGTGGTGAGACAGGGTTTTTGGAAAAACTGTTTTTT
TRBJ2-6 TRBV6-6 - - CASSSLRVPGANVLTF TGTGCCAGCAGTTCCCTCAGGGTACCTGGGGCCAACGTCCTGACTTTC
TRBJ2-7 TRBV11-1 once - CASSSPRWSGRTEYEQYF TGTGCCAGCAGCTCTCCACGGTGGAGTGGGAGAACAGAATACGAGCAGTACTTC
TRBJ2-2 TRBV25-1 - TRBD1 CASGGWGQGYPGELFF TGTGCCAGCGGTGGATGGGGACAGGGGTACCCCGGGGAGCTGTTTTTT
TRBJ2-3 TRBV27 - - CASSSRRLGTDTQYF TGTGCCAGCAGTTCCCGTCGGTTGGGCACAGATACGCAGTATTTT
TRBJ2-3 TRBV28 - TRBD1 CASSLTGGTDTQYF TGTGCCAGCAGTTTGACAGGGGGCACAGATACGCAGTATTTT
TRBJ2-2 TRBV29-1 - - CSVMVVGVTGELFF TGCAGCGTTATGGTAGTCGGGGTCACCGGGGAGCTGTTTTTT
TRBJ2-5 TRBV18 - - CASSPSVGYQTQYF TGTGCCAGCTCACCCTCTGTGGGGTACCAGACCCAGTACTTC
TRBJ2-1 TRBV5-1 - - CASSSDPNNEQFF TGCGCCAGCAGCTCGGACCCCAACAATGAGCAGTTCTTC
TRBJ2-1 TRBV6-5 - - CASSYWRSAGEQFF TGTGCCAGCAGTTACTGGCGGTCGGCTGGTGAGCAGTTCTTC
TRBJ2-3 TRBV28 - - CASSPHTGLRPDTQYF TGTGCCAGCAGTCCACACACAGGACTGAGGCCAGATACGCAGTATTTT
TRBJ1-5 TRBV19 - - CASSFTNQPQHF TGTGCCAGTAGTTTTACCAATCAGCCCCAGCATTTT
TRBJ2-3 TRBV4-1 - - CASSQGLGRLNTDTQYF TGCGCCAGCAGCCAAGGTCTAGGCCGCCTAAACACAGATACGCAGTATTTT
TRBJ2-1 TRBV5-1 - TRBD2 CASSWGLAGDGDEQFF TGCGCCAGCAGCTGGGGACTAGCGGGAGACGGCGATGAGCAGTTCTTC
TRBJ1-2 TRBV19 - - CASSISSGHIYGYTF TGTGCCAGTAGTATTTCGTCGGGACATATATATGGCTACACCTTC
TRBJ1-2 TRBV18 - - CASSPAGLPNYGYTF TGTGCCAGCTCACCGGCGGGGCTGCCTAACTATGGCTACACCTTC
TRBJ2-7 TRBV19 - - CASHGGTVYEQYF TGTGCCAGCCACGGAGGGACAGTATACGAGCAGTACTTC
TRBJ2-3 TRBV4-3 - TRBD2 CASSTSGRSADTQYF TGCGCCAGCAGCACTAGCGGGAGATCAGCAGATACGCAGTATTTT
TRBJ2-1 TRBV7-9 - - CAGTNSYNEQFF TGTGCCGGGACCAACTCCTACAATGAGCAGTTCTTC
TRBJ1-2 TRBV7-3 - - CASSRPGLYGYTF TGTGCCAGCAGCCGACCTGGCCTTTATGGCTACACCTTC
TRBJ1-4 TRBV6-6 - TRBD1 CASSRDRGAPNEKLFF TGTGCCAGCAGCCGGGACAGGGGAGCACCTAATGAAAAACTGTTTTTT
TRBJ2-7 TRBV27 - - CASSAGPDYEQYF TGTGCCAGCAGCGCGGGACCAGACTACGAGCAGTACTTC
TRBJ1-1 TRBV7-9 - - CASSLARGMNTEAFF TGTGCCAGCAGCTTAGCCCGGGGTATGAACACTGAAGCTTTCTTT
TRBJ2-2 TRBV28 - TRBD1 CASRKPGTGLSGELFF TGTGCCAGCAGAAAACCCGGGACAGGGTTGAGCGGGGAGCTGTTTTTT
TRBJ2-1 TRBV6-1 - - CASSDVPSRTYNEQFF TGTGCCAGCAGTGACGTACCAAGTAGAACCTACAATGAGCAGTTCTTC
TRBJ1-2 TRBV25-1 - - CASNPGLGYGYTF TGTGCCAGCAACCCAGGCCTTGGCTATGGCTACACCTTC
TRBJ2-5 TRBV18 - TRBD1 CATHTPTGGRETQYF TGTGCCACCCATACGCCGACAGGGGGCAGGGAGACCCAGTACTTC
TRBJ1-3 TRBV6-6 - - CASSGQGSLRGNTIYF TGTGCCAGCAGTGGTCAGGGTTCGCTGAGGGGAAACACCATATATTTT
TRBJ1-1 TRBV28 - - CASSLLHNTEAFF TGTGCCAGCAGTTTGTTACATAACACTGAAGCTTTCTTT
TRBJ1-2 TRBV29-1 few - CSVVQGYGYTF TGCAGCGTTGTACAGGGCTATGGCTACACCTTC
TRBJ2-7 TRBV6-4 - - CASKDHKEAYEQYF TGTGCCAGCAAAGACCACAAGGAGGCCTACGAGCAGTACTTC
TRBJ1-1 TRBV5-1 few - CASSLGQTAEAFF TGCGCCAGCAGCCTGGGACAAACGGCTGAAGCTTTCTTT
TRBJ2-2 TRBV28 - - CASSPVGLPTGELFF TGTGCCAGCAGTCCGGTGGGACTCCCTACCGGGGAGCTGTTTTTT
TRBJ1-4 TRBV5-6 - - CASSFIAGGGTNEKLFF TGTGCCAGCAGCTTTATAGCGGGGGGTGGAACTAATGAAAAACTGTTTTTT
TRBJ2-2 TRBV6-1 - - CASSRSGWSTGELFF TGTGCCAGCAGTAGGTCAGGATGGTCCACCGGGGAGCTGTTTTTT
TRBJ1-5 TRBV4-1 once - CASSPPGWEGDQPQHF TGCGCCAGCAGCCCCCCGGGCTGGGAGGGGGATCAGCCCCAGCATTTT
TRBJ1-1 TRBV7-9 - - CASSLYGGNTEAFF TGTGCCAGCAGCTTGTACGGCGGGAACACTGAAGCTTTCTTT
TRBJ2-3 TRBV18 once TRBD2 CASSPLAGDNADTQYF TGTGCCAGCTCGCCCCTAGCGGGAGACAATGCAGATACGCAGTATTTT